A single sample is the source of the 10 T cell receptor beta chains below, sequenced in a study of T cells expressing NK-cell markers. TCRdb reprocessed the 5' RACE reads; each CDR3 protein has one entry and no DNA is given. Recorded here are a few hundred thousand distinct CDR3 sequences; the top ten clones represent 5.2%. Sequencing used blood T cells: a sorted CD56 or NKG2C T cell subset, CD4+ or CD8+ T cells, or bulk PBMC T cells (not recorded which). The receptors derive from a man aged 18-69 years in good health.

The chain carries TRBV7-3 and TRBJ1-3; TCRdb lists TRBD1, though no DNA is available to test this call. CDR3 size: 16 residues. Germline V lookup: CDR1 SGHTA, CDR2 FQGTGA. CDR3 protein: CASSSGQESSGNTIYF.

The gene calls are TRBV27 and TRBJ1-6. CDR1 and CDR2 from the germline V gene are MNHEY and SMNVEV (reference sequence). This CDR3 is 14 amino acids long. CDR3 sequence: CASKSWRENSPLHF.

V gene TRBV11-1 combines with J gene TRBJ2-1; absent DNA, TCRdb's TRBD2 call cannot be checked. In germline, CDR1 is SGHAT, CDR2 FQDESV (reference sequence). The CDR3 has 15 residues. The CDR3 region is CASSHGLAGVSEQFF.

This clonotype counts as large (0.1 to 1%) by frequency. The chain is built from TRBV29-1 and TRBJ2-5; TCRdb reports TRBD2, a call that lacks DNA to check it against. Germline assignment: CDR1 SQVTM and CDR2 ANQGSEA. The CDR3 has 14 amino acids. The CDR3 sequence is CSGYGGLAGETQYF.

V usage is TRBV27 and J usage is TRBJ2-1; TCRdb's assignment of TRBD1 cannot be checked, as there is no DNA. Germline V gene data show CDR1 as MNHEY and CDR2 as SMNVEV (reference sequence). The CDR3 is made up of 14 amino acids. This CDR3 is CASSLDRGVNEQFF.

The gene calls are TRBV6-1 and TRBJ1-5; checking the TCRdb D call of TRBD1 is not possible without DNA. From germline, CDR1 is MNHNS and CDR2 SASEGT. This CDR3 contains 17 residues. CDR3 sequence: CASKATRGGVRNQPQHF.

Here the CDR3 reads CAWTAGQAGTYEQYF. V usage is TRBV30 and J usage is TRBJ2-7; without DNA, the TCRdb call of TRBD1 cannot be checked. The V gene's germline CDR1 is GTSNPN and CDR2 SVGIG (reference sequence). There are 15 residues in the CDR3.

The rearrangement links TRBV6-2 or TRBV6-3 to TRBJ1-1. CDR1 is MNHEY, CDR2 SVGEGT, per germline. This CDR3 is 12 amino acids long. This chain's CDR3 is CASSRGFDGAFF.

The J gene is TRBJ2-1, the V gene TRBV20-1. The CDR3 is made up of 14 amino acids. Germline CDR1 and CDR2: DFQATT and SNEGSKA (reference sequence). The CDR3 protein is CSAKATVGQNEQFF.

The chain uses TRBV6-4 and TRBJ2-3; the D call of TRBD1 rests on TCRdb alone, since no DNA is present to check it. This CDR3 has 14 residues. Germline assignment: CDR1 MRHNA and CDR2 SNTAGT. The CDR3 sequence: CASRQGPSTDTQYF.